This entry lists 27 T cell receptor beta chains sequenced from one sample in a study of response to subunit inactivated influenza vaccine (dated by TCRdb to 2017 to 2018). This specimen's time point label, per the study, means: 45 to 50 days after influenza vaccine administration. The method behind the library was RT-PCR. Sequencing took place on an Illumina HiSeq 2500. TCRdb reanalyzed the raw reads on its own, using fastp at Q25 for trimming and MiXCR for clone calling, and kept in-frame beta chains. Each record represents a unique CDR3 protein, reported with the most common genes and DNA among its rows. The sample table lists about 480,000 distinct CDR3 sequences, about an eighth of them with a count of one. About an eighth of the sample is taken by the ten largest. The sample was PBMCs from blood, taken roughly 46 days after vaccination. These receptor sequences come from a man aged 45-65 years who received an inactivated influenza vaccine. Donor details come from another sample of the same person, matched by shared clones.

This clonotype was observed at least ten times. The rearrangement uses TRBV6-1 and TRBJ2-2; 9 bases are a match to TRBD1. Per germline, CDR1 MNHNS and CDR2 SASEGT. The CDR3 totals 16 residues. After removal of 6 bases from V and 6 bases from J, the junction contained 11 bases not matched to a gene. DNA for the CDR3: TGTGCCAGCAGACCCTGGGGGACAGGGATAGCCGGGGAGCTGTTTTTT. Translated, it gives CASRPWGTGIAGELFF.

This clonotype was counted between two and nine times. The chain joins TRBV20-1 to TRBJ2-7, with D uncertain. This CDR3 contains 15 residues. CDR1 is DFQATT, CDR2 SNEGSKA, per germline (reference sequence). Trimming took 6 bases from V and 3 from J, leaving 21 bases between them. The DNA for the CDR3 is TGCAGTGCCTCCTCTAGGGTTTTTTCTATCTACGAGCAGTACTTC. Amino acid sequence: CSASSRVFSIYEQYF.

This clonotype came up many times. The chain carries TRBV20-1 and TRBJ1-5, with 7 bases identical to TRBD1. The CDR3 has 12 amino acids. The V and J ends lost 5 bases and 6 bases, in that order; junction bases with no gene match: 4. From germline, CDR1 is DFQATT and CDR2 SNEGSKA (reference sequence). The CDR3 sequence is CSARQGGQPQHF. Written as DNA, the CDR3 is TGCAGTGCTCGACAGGGTGGTCAGCCCCAGCATTTT.

This clonotype was seen a handful of times. The chain is built from TRBV20-1 and TRBJ1-3; TRBD1 is a possible D gene (5 bases). This CDR3 is 14 amino acids long. V lost 5 bases and J 0 bases, leaving 11 bases between the germline ends. CDR1 and CDR2 from the germline V gene are DFQATT and SNEGSKA (reference sequence). CDR3 loop: CSAAQGNSGNTIYF. DNA of the CDR3: TGCAGTGCTGCCCAGGGAAACTCTGGAAACACCATATATTTT.

The J gene is TRBJ2-3, the V gene TRBV4-1; D is unresolved. V was shortened by 0 bases and J by 4 bases, with 5 bases between the two germline ends. Germline V gene lookup returns CDR1 MGHRA and CDR2 YSYEKL. CDR3 size: 13 residues. CDR3 coding DNA: TGCGCCAGCAGCCAAGATGGGTCAGATACGCAGTATTTT. Protein sequence: CASSQDGSDTQYF.

The chain is built from TRBV6-1 and TRBJ2-1; TRBD2 matches 14 bases. The DNA end favors TRBJ2-7, so the J call may be wrong. Germline V gene lookup returns CDR1 MNHNS and CDR2 SASEGT. This CDR3 spans 17 amino acids. For the CDR3, the DNA is TGTGCCAGCAGTGTTGGGACTAGCGGGAGATCCTACAATGAGCAGTACTTC. Amino acid sequence: CASSVGTSGRSYNEQYF.

The chain uses TRBV19 and TRBJ1-5; D is unresolved. The V end was cut by 3 bases, the J end by 2 bases, with 5 bases between. This CDR3 has 13 residues. Germline assignment: CDR1 LNHDA and CDR2 SQIVND (reference sequence). CDR3 sequence reads: CASSIRGNQPQHF. CDR3 DNA: TGTGCCAGTAGTATTCGGGGCAATCAGCCCCAGCATTTT.

This clonotype has more than one count but fewer than ten. The genes are TRBV10-3 and TRBJ2-7, with 7 bases lining up with TRBD1. Germline values: CDR1 ENHRY, CDR2 SYGVKD. With 6 bases clipped from V and 5 bases from J, the junction kept 10 bases outside the gene matches. CDR3 length equals 14 residues. The DNA for the CDR3 is TGTGCCATCAGCCGGACAGGCGGACCCAACGAGCAGTACTTC. Protein product: CAISRTGGPNEQYF.

This clonotype was counted a few times. The V gene is TRBV25-1, the J gene TRBJ1-2, with D hard to call. The germline gives CDR1 MGHDK, CDR2 SYGVNS. V was shortened by 4 bases and J by 5 bases, with 14 bases between the two germline ends. The CDR3 is 14 amino acids. CDR3 residues: CASSASQAPYGYTF. Here the CDR3 DNA reads TGTGCCAGCAGTGCCTCTCAGGCACCGTATGGCTACACCTTC.

The chain links TRBV18 to TRBJ2-7; D is possibly TRBD1 (5 bases). The length of the CDR3 is 15 residues. V shed 4 bases and J shed 5 bases, with 18 bases lying between them. Looked up from germline, CDR1 is KGHSH and CDR2 is LQKENI. CDR3 nucleotide sequence: TGTGCCAGCTCACAAACGGACAAGCCCCCTGACGAGCAGTACTTC. This gives the protein CASSQTDKPPDEQYF.

The V gene is TRBV5-1, the J gene TRBJ2-3, with 7 bases identical to TRBD2. The CDR3 has 15 amino acids. The trim removed 4 bases at V and 2 bases at J, leaving 7 bases unmatched. Per germline, CDR1 SGHRS and CDR2 YFSETQ. The CDR3 spells CASSGGDYPTDTQYF. For the CDR3, the DNA is TGCGCCAGCAGCGGCGGGGACTACCCCACAGATACGCAGTATTTT.

This clonotype was counted many times. The J gene is TRBJ2-7, the V gene TRBV29-1, with D perhaps matching TRBD1 (6 bases). Germline CDR1 SQVTM, CDR2 ANQGSEA. This CDR3 has 12 amino acids. V was shortened by 0 bases and J by 3 bases, with 6 bases between the two germline ends. CDR3 in amino acids: CSVEDRGYEQYF. CDR3 in DNA: TGCAGCGTTGAAGACAGGGGCTACGAGCAGTACTTC.

This clonotype has a count of ten or more. CDR3 region: CASSFTSGGYNEQFF. The CDR3 nucleotides are TGTGCCAGCAGCTTTACTAGCGGGGGGTACAATGAGCAGTTCTTC. The gene calls are TRBV7-9 and TRBJ2-1; TRBD2 matches 12 bases. CDR1 is SEHNR, CDR2 FQNEAQ, per germline (reference sequence). Losses at the gene ends were 3 bases for V and 4 bases for J; bases not matched to a gene: 1. The CDR3 is 15 residues long.

The J gene is TRBJ2-3, the V gene TRBV12-3 or TRBV12-4, with 13 bases fitting TRBD2. The V segment lost 6 bases and the J segment 8 bases; nucleotides outside the gene matches: 8. The CDR3 has 15 residues. The CDR3 is CASRPGLAGILTQYF. The CDR3 DNA is TGTGCCAGCAGGCCGGGACTAGCGGGGATCCTTACGCAGTATTTT.

This clonotype appeared a few times. The rearrangement uses TRBV10-3 and TRBJ2-5; TRBD1 matches at 7 bases. CDR1 and CDR2 from the germline V gene are ENHRY and SYGVKD. Trimming cost V 0 bases and J 0 bases; bases outside gene matches: 7. The CDR3 sequence is 17 residues long. CDR3 region: CAISESRTTGYQETQYF. For the CDR3, the DNA is TGTGCCATCAGTGAGTCGAGGACGACAGGGTACCAAGAGACCCAGTACTTC.

The sample holds many counts of this clonotype. The V gene is TRBV6-6, the J gene TRBJ2-5, with no clear D. The CDR3 runs 11 residues. Looked up from germline, CDR1 is MNHNY and CDR2 is SVGAGI (reference sequence). Trimming took 1 base from V and 5 from J, leaving 2 bases between them. CDR3 in DNA: TGTGCCAGCAGTTACTTGGAGACCCAGTACTTC. Its translation is CASSYLETQYF.

This clonotype was counted a few times. The rearrangement joins TRBV10-3 to TRBJ1-5, with TRBD1 matching 10 bases. V was clipped by 2 bases and J by 5 bases; unmatched bases: 3. The CDR3 runs 15 residues. Germline V gene lookup returns CDR1 ENHRY and CDR2 SYGVKD. For the CDR3, the DNA is TGTGCCATCAGTGAGGGGGGGACAGGGGATCAGCCCCAGCATTTT. This sequence encodes CAISEGGTGDQPQHF.

This clonotype showed up just a few times. This rearrangement joins TRBV15 to TRBJ2-1; D not resolved. The germline gives CDR1 LNHNV, CDR2 YYDKDF (reference sequence). The CDR3 runs to 13 residues. Trimming shortened V by 2 bases and J by 3 bases, and 5 bases separated the two germline ends. The CDR3 sequence is CATSRRIYNEQFF. In DNA form, the CDR3 reads TGTGCCACCAGCAGAAGGATCTACAATGAGCAGTTCTTC.

Only a few counts were recorded for this clonotype. This rearrangement joins TRBV29-1 to TRBJ2-3; TRBD1 matches 7 bases. Germline CDR1 reads SQVTM; CDR2 reads ANQGSEA. The V gene end was trimmed by 6 bases and the J gene end by 4 bases; junction bases not matched to a gene: 10. This CDR3 is built from 14 residues. CDR3 DNA sequence: TGCAGCGTGATCAGGGGGATTGCGGCAGATACGCAGTATTTT. Residues: CSVIRGIAADTQYF.

This chain uses TRBV20-1 with TRBJ1-5; 9 bases are a match to TRBD1. The ends lost 4 bases at V and 5 bases at J; junction bases unmatched: 9. Germline CDR1 DFQATT, CDR2 SNEGSKA (reference sequence). This CDR3 has 15 amino acids. CDR3 nucleotide sequence: TGCAGTGCTAAACGGGACAGGGTATTGGATCAGCCCCAGCATTTT. Translation gives CSAKRDRVLDQPQHF.

CDR3 sequence reads: CASSPPLQGRLYNEQFF. In DNA, the CDR3 is TGTGCCAGCAGCCCCCCGTTACAGGGACGTCTCTACAATGAGCAGTTCTTC. This chain connects TRBV5-5 to TRBJ2-1, with a possible D match to TRBD1 (6 bases). CDR1 and CDR2 (germline): SGHKS, YYEKEE (reference sequence). The CDR3 is made up of 17 amino acids. The V and J ends lost 4 bases and 3 bases respectively, with 20 bases between them.

CDR3 region: CASSRRTAYQETQYF. CDR3 nucleotides: TGTGCCAGCAGCCGACGGACAGCTTACCAAGAGACCCAGTACTTC. The chain employs TRBV27 and TRBJ2-5; tentatively, D is TRBD1 (6 bases). Trimming removed 6 bases at V and 0 bases at J, with 14 bases between. This CDR3 is 15 amino acids long. Germline CDR1 is MNHEY and CDR2 is SMNVEV (reference sequence).

This clonotype was counted between two and nine times. The chain has TRBV28 and TRBJ2-1, with 10 bases lining up with TRBD2. The CDR3 is 16 amino acids. Germline V gene data show CDR1 as MDHEN and CDR2 as SYDVKM. V was pared by 3 bases and J by 8 bases, with 10 bases of the junction left unmatched. The CDR3 bases are TGTGCCAGCAGTTTCAGGATCGGGACTAGCGACTATGAGCAGTTCTTC. Translating it yields CASSFRIGTSDYEQFF.

The J gene is TRBJ2-1, the V gene TRBV10-3; weak D call: TRBD2 (6 bases). CDR1 and CDR2 from the germline V gene are ENHRY and SYGVKD. V was shortened by 8 bases and J by 0 bases, with 17 bases between the two germline ends. The CDR3 runs to 16 residues. The CDR3 DNA sequence: TGTGCCATCGGGGAACAGTTGGGGGGCTCCTACAATGAGCAGTTCTTC. Its translation is CAIGEQLGGSYNEQFF.

This clonotype was seen ten or more times. This chain uses TRBV5-6 with TRBJ2-7; 16 nucleotides agree with TRBD2. Germline loops: CDR1 SGHDT, CDR2 YYEEEE. Unmatched junction bases numbered 10, after V lost 4 bases and J lost 0 bases. CDR3 size: 19 residues. In nucleotides, the CDR3 is TGTGCCAGCAGCGGTGGGACTAGCGGGAGGGCCGAGAGCTCCTACGAGCAGTACTTC. This translates into CASSGGTSGRAESSYEQYF.

A few counts support this clonotype. The chain joins TRBV4-3 to TRBJ2-7; D possibly corresponds to TRBD2 (6 bases). V gave up 0 bases and J gave up 4 bases, with 7 bases separating them. Germline V gene data show CDR1 as LGHNA and CDR2 as YSLEER. The CDR3 contains 13 residues. CDR3 sequence reads: CASSQEGGYEQYF. CDR3 DNA: TGCGCCAGCAGCCAAGAGGGAGGATACGAGCAGTACTTC.

The chain combines TRBV20-1 with TRBJ2-7, with D possibly TRBD2 on 5 matching bases. This CDR3 contains 14 residues. CDR1 is DFQATT and CDR2 is SNEGSKA in the germline V gene (reference sequence). Trimming removed 5 bases at V and 0 bases at J, with 14 bases between. CDR3 sequence: CSAPRDFSSYEQYF. In DNA form, the CDR3 reads TGCAGTGCTCCCCGGGATTTCTCCTCCTACGAGCAGTACTTC.